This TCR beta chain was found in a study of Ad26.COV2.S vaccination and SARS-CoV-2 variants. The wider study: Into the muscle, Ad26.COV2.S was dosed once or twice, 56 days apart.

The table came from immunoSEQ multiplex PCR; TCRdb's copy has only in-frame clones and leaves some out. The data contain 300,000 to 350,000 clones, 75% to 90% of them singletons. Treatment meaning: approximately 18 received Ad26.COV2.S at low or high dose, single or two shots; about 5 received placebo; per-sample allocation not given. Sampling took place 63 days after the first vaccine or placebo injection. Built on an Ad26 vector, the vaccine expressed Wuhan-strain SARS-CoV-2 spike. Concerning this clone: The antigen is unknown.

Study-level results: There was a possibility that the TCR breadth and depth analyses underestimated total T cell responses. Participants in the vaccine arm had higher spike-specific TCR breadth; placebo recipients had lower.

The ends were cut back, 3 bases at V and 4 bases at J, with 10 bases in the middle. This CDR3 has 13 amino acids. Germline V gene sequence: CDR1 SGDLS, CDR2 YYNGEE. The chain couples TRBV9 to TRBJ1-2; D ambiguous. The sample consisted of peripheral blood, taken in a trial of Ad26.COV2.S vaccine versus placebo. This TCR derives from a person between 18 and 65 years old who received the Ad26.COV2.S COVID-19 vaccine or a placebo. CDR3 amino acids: CASSADFSYGYTF. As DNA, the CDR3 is TGTGCCAGCAGCGCGGACTTCTCCTATGGCTACACCTTC.